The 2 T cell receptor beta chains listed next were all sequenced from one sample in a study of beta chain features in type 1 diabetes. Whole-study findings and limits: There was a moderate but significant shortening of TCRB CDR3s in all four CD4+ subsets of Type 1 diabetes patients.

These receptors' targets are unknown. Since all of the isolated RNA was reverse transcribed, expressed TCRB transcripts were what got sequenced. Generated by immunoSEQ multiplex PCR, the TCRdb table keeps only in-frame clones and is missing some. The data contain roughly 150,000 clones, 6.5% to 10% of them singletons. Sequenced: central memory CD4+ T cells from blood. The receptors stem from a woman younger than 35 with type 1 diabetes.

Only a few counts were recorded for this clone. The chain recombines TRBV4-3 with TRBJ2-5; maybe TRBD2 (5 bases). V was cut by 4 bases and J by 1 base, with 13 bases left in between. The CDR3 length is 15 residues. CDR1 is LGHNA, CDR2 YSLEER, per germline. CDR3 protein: CASSPSASGQETQYF. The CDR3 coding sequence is TGCGCCAGCAGCCCCTCGGCGAGCGGCCAAGAGACCCAGTACTTC.

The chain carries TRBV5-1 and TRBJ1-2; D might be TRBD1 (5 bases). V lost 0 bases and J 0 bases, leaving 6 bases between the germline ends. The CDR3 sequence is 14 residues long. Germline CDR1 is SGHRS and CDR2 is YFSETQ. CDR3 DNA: TGCGCCAGCAGCTTGGGACAGTCTAACTATGGCTACACCTTC. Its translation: CASSLGQSNYGYTF.